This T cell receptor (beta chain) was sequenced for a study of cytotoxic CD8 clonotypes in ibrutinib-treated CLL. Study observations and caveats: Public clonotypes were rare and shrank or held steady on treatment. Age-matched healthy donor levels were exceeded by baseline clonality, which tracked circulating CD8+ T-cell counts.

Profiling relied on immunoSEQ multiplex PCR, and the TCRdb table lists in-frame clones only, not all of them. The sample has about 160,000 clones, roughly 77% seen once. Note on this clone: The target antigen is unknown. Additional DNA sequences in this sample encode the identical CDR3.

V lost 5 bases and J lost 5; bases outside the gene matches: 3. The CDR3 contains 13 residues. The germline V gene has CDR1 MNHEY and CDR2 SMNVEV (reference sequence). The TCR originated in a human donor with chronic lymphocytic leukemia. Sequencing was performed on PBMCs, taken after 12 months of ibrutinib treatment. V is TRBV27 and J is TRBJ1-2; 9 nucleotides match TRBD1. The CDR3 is CASSLTGGYGYTF. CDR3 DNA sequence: TGTGCCAGCAGTCTGACAGGGGGATATGGCTACACCTTC.